These 14 T cell receptor beta chains were sequenced from one sample in a study of radiotherapy plus CTLA-4 blockade in lung cancer. Libraries were prepared by immunoSEQ multiplex PCR; TCRdb keeps only in-frame clonotypes and omits some of them. The sample has around 99,000 clones, 88% seen once. The sample here was peripheral blood, taken from a patient treated with radiotherapy plus ipilimumab. The receptors here all came from a human donor with non-small cell lung cancer that progressed on radiotherapy plus ipilimumab.

This rearrangement joins TRBV5-1 to TRBJ2-7; D is ambiguous. The germline V and J ends were trimmed by 1 base and 5 bases, with 7 bases remaining between them. CDR1 and CDR2 from the germline V gene are SGHRS and YFSETQ. The CDR3 length is 12 residues. CDR3 DNA: TGCGCCAGCAGCTTGAGCCCGGACGAGCAGTACTTC. This codes for CASSLSPDEQYF. Together with reference TRBV5-1 and TRBJ2-7, the CDR3 gives the full variable domain: KAGVTQTPRYLIKTRGQQVTLSCSPISGHRSVSWYQQTPGQGLQFLFEYFSETQRNKGNFPGRFSGRQFSNSRSEMNVSTLELGDSALYLCASSLSPDEQYFGPGTRLTVT.

V is TRBV6-5 and J is TRBJ2-7; 10 bases agree with TRBD2. Looked up from germline, CDR1 is MNHEY and CDR2 is SVGAGI. This CDR3 region has 14 residues. Unmatched junction bases numbered 7, after V lost 5 bases and J lost 6 bases. The CDR3 spells CASSRSGRGLEQYF. CDR3 nucleotide sequence: TGTGCCAGCAGTAGAAGCGGGAGGGGGCTCGAGCAGTACTTC.

This clone was counted once. This rearrangement joins TRBV2 to TRBJ2-2; 15 bases map to TRBD2. Germline CDR1 SNHLY, CDR2 FYNNEI. J lost 7 bases, V lost 6 bases, and 6 bases had no gene match. The CDR3 loop spans 16 amino acids. CDR3 sequence: CASRRTSGRAGGELFF. The CDR3 region has the DNA TGTGCCAGCAGGCGGACTAGCGGGAGGGCCGGCGGGGAGCTGTTTTTT.

This sequence joins TRBV7-9 and TRBJ2-7; D might be TRBD1 (6 bases). Deletions cut 4 bases from V and 3 bases from J, with 16 bases between. The germline CDR1 and CDR2 sequences are SEHNR and FQNEAQ (reference sequence). The CDR3 consists of 15 residues. CDR3 loop: CASSSEGGDYYEQYF. In nucleotides, the CDR3 is TGTGCCAGCAGCTCGGAAGGGGGAGATTACTACGAGCAGTACTTC.

The rearrangement uses TRBV10-2 and TRBJ1-4, with D tentatively TRBD1 (6 bases). This CDR3 is built from 15 residues. Trimming left V 3 bases short and J 2 bases short, with 10 bases between. Germline CDR1 is WSHSY and CDR2 is SAAADI. This chain's CDR3 is CASSDTGATNEKLFF. CDR3 in DNA: TGCGCCAGCAGTGATACGGGGGCCACTAATGAAAAACTGTTTTTT.

The V gene is TRBV7-8, the J gene TRBJ2-7; D not resolved. Germline lookup yields CDR1 SGHVS and CDR2 FQNEAQ. Trimming left V 1 base short and J 2 bases short, with 9 bases between. The CDR3 sequence is 14 residues long. The CDR3 DNA sequence: TGTGCCAGCAGCTTAGGTGTATTCACCTACGAGCAGTACTTC. This encodes CASSLGVFTYEQYF.

The chain joins TRBV5-1 to TRBJ2-3, with unresolved D. The germline V gene encodes CDR1 SGHRS and CDR2 YFSETQ. CDR3 length equals 13 residues. V was clipped by 3 bases and J by 1 base, with 6 bases between them. CDR3 nucleotide sequence: TGCGCCAGCAGCTCCCGCGGCACAGATACGCAGTATTTT. Its protein product is CASSSRGTDTQYF.

With respect to this clone: A read error may produce the germline difference seen at one junction end. V gene TRBV27 combines with J gene TRBJ2-5, with 7 positions matching TRBD2. Germline V gene data show CDR1 as MNHEY and CDR2 as SMNVEV (reference sequence). The CDR3 length is 14 residues. The CDR3 spells CVSTPNGGRETQYF. The CDR3 DNA reads as TGTGTCAGCACCCCCAACGGCGGGAGAGAGACCCAGTACTTC.

This chain's CDR3 is CASRGGGTGELFF. In DNA form, the CDR3 reads TGTGCCAGCAGGGGCGGTGGCACCGGGGAGCTGTTTTTT. The chain carries TRBV5-8 and TRBJ2-2, with no clear D. The germline gives CDR1 SGHTS, CDR2 YDEGEE. Trimming stripped 5 bases from V and 4 bases from J, with 9 bases between. The CDR3 loop spans 13 amino acids.

The rearrangement uses TRBV25-1 and TRBJ1-1, with 8 bases matching TRBD1. V shed 6 bases and J 5 bases; nucleotides not matched to a gene: 5. Germline lookup yields CDR1 MGHDK and CDR2 SYGVNS. The CDR3 length is 13 residues. CDR3 sequence reads: CASRQGARTEAFF. The CDR3 nucleotides read TGTGCCAGCAGGCAGGGGGCCCGAACTGAAGCTTTCTTT.

The genes are TRBV28 and TRBJ1-1; D unclear. This CDR3 comprises 13 residues. Trimming shortened V by 7 bases and J by 7 bases, and 16 bases separated the two germline ends. CDR1 MDHEN and CDR2 SYDVKM come from the germline V gene. CDR3: CASTQGGGIEAFF. The CDR3 nucleotides read TGTGCCAGCACACAAGGAGGCGGTATTGAAGCTTTCTTT. Supplemented by reference TRBV28 and TRBJ1-1, the full variable domain reads DVKVTQSSRYLVKRTGEKVFLECVQDMDHENMFWYRQDPGLGLRLIYFSYDVKMKEKGDIPEGYSVSREKKERFSLILESASTNQTSMYLCASTQGGGIEAFFGQGTRLTVV.

V is TRBV2 and J is TRBJ1-6; 10 positions match TRBD1. The V and J ends lost 4 bases and 9 bases, in that order; junction bases with no gene match: 3. The germline V gene encodes CDR1 SNHLY and CDR2 FYNNEI. This CDR3 has 14 amino acids. The CDR3 DNA sequence: TGTGCCAGCAGTGGGGACAGGGGTGTTTCACCCCTCCACTTT. It codes for CASSGDRGVSPLHF.

This clone was recorded once. The gene calls are TRBV4-1 and TRBJ2-5; D call uncertain. There are 15 residues in the CDR3. V was pared by 4 bases and J by 0 bases, with 12 bases between. CDR1 MGHRA and CDR2 YSYEKL come from the germline V gene. The CDR3 nucleotides read TGCGCCAGCAGCCGCGTCTTAGCTTACCAAGAGACCCAGTACTTC. Translating gives CASSRVLAYQETQYF.

The chain links TRBV5-6 to TRBJ1-5; 9 positions match TRBD1. Trimming took 0 bases from V and 4 from J; bases not matched to a gene: 2. This CDR3 has 15 residues. Germline V gene data show CDR1 as SGHDT and CDR2 as YYEEEE. The CDR3 DNA reads as TGTGCCAGCAGCTTGGGGGACAGGGAAAATCAGCCCCAGCATTTT. Its translation is CASSLGDRENQPQHF.